These T cell receptor beta chains were read from a single sample in a study of CD8+ T cells in alopecia areata. TCRdb's copy holds only in-frame clones and misses some; the assay was immunoSEQ multiplex PCR. Among hundreds of thousands of clones listed, about two thirds were seen once. The sequencing here drew on CD4+ T cells sorted from blood, taken at week 0. Source of these receptors: a human donor with alopecia areata. Both conserved end residues are part of each CDR3. The D gene is left open where the match is weak. The listing skips clone size in some rows; elsewhere it reads once, few, many or a size class.

. | . | TRBJ1-1 | TRBV30 | TGTGCCTGGAGTTGGGCCGGGTGG | CAWSWAGW
. | . | TRBJ2-7 | TRBV5-1 | TGCGCCAGCAGCTCCCGGTCCCAGGGGCCGGGAGAGCAGTACTTC | CASSSRSQGPGEQYF
. | . | TRBJ2-2 | TRBV7-3 | TGTGCCAGCAGCTCCACAGGGAGTGGGGAGCTGTTTTTT | CASSSTGSGELFF
few | . | TRBJ2-3 | TRBV10-3 | TGTGCCATCAGTGAGTTTCTCGAACAGTATTTT | CAISEFLEQYF
. | . | TRBJ1-4 | TRBV2 | TGTGCCAGCACGAGATCACTAAATGAAAAACTGTTTTTT | CASTRSLNEKLFF
once | . | TRBJ1-2 | TRBV6-1 | TGTGGGCTCGAGGTCTATGGCTACACCTTC | CGLEVYGYTF
. | . | TRBJ2-7 | TRBV9 | TGTGCCAGCAGCGTAGTGGTAAATGGCGGCGAGCAGTACTTC | CASSVVVNGGEQYF
. | TRBD1 | TRBJ1-5 | TRBV15 | TGTGCCACCAGCAGAGGAGGGGGCTTTCAGCCCCAGCATTTT | CATSRGGGFQPQHF
. | . | TRBJ1-5 | TRBV27 | TGTGCCAGCAACACAGGGACCCGATATAGCAATCAGCCCCAGCATTTT | CASNTGTRYSNQPQHF
few | TRBD2 | TRBJ2-5 | TRBV4-2 | TGTGCCAGCAGCCAAGCCTCTAGCGGGTTAGGGGAGACCCAGTACTTC | CASSQASSGLGETQYF
few | . | TRBJ2-3 | TRBV7-2 | TGTGCCAGCAGCTTGGGGGCCGCAGATACGCAGTATTTT | CASSLGAADTQYF
. | . | TRBJ2-2 | TRBV11-2 | TGTGCCGGCAGGCTGGAGGGCGCGAACACCGGGGAGCTGTTTTTT | CAGRLEGANTGELFF
. | . | TRBJ1-2 | TRBV6-6 | TGTGCCACCCAGGAAAACTATGGCTACACCTTC | CATQENYGYTF
. | . | TRBJ2-1 | TRBV29-1 | TGCAGCGTTGATTGGGGGGCGGATGAGCAGTTCTTC | CSVDWGADEQFF
. | . | TRBJ2-1 | TRBV2 | TGTGCCAGCAGTAGCAGGGGTATAGATGAGCAGTTCTTC | CASSSRGIDEQFF
few | . | TRBJ2-3 | TRBV5-1 | TGCGCCAGCAGCTTGTGGGCCAGGGATACGCAGTATTTT | CASSLWARDTQYF
once | . | TRBJ2-7 | TRBV5-1 | TGCGCCAGCAGCTTGGGAACAAACACCTACGAGCAGTACTTC | CASSLGTNTYEQYF
. | . | TRBJ1-2 | TRBV15 | TGTGCCACCAGCACAACGGACACGATCAACGACTACACCTTC | CATSTTDTINDYTF
. | . | TRBJ2-3 | TRBV7-2 | TGTGCCAGCAGCTTAGTGGCGGGGACGCAGTATTTT | CASSLVAGTQYF
once | TRBD2 | TRBJ2-5 | TRBV5-4 | TGTGCCAGCAGCAAAAGCGGGGCAGGGCAAGAGACCCAGTACTTC | CASSKSGAGQETQYF
. | TRBD2 | TRBJ2-5 | TRBV2 | TGTGCCAGCAGTACTGGGGGGGAACAGACCCAGTACTTC | CASSTGGEQTQYF
once | . | TRBJ1-5 | TRBV7-9 | TGTGCCAGCAGCCTCGGGACAACTAGCAATCAGCCCCAGCATTTT | CASSLGTTSNQPQHF
. | TRBD1 | TRBJ1-5 | TRBV6-5 | TGTGCCAGCAGTTTGGACAGGGCCCCCAATCAGCCCCAGCATTTT | CASSLDRAPNQPQHF
. | TRBD1 | TRBJ2-7 | TRBV30 | TGTGCCTGGAGTCCTGACAGGGGGTGGGAGCAGTACTTC | CAWSPDRGWEQYF
few | . | TRBJ2-7 | TRBV23-1 | TGCGCCAGCGGACTTCGCGAGCAGTACTTC | CASGLREQYF
. | TRBD1 | TRBJ2-7 | TRBV7-2 | TGTGCCAGCAGCTTAGGGACAGGCGAGCAGTACTTC | CASSLGTGEQYF
. | . | TRBJ2-6 | TRBV2 | TGTGCCAGCACAGCGGTCGCTGGGGCCAACGTCCTGACTTTC | CASTAVAGANVLTF
. | . | TRBJ2-3 | TRBV29-1 | TGCAGCGTTGTCTTAGTTAGCACAGATACGCAGTATTTT | CSVVLVSTDTQYF
. | TRBD1 | TRBJ1-2 | TRBV7-8 | TGTGCCAGCAGCTTAGAGACAGGGTTTAGCTATGGCTACACCTTC | CASSLETGFSYGYTF
. | . | TRBJ1-1 | TRBV6-5 | TGTGCCAGCCAAGCCCCGAATGGGGATGAAGCTTTCTTT | CASQAPNGDEAFF
few | . | TRBJ2-2 | TRBV7-2 | TGTGCCAGCAGCTCTCACTTGGGGACCGGGGAGCTGTTTTTT | CASSSHLGTGELFF
. | . | TRBJ1-2 | TRBV19 | TGTGCCAGTAGTACGGGTCCACAGGGACGACCAGGTGGCTACACCTTC | CASSTGPQGRPGGYTF
. | . | TRBJ1-2 | TRBV30 | TGTGCCTGGAGCCCGCTCGCATATGGCTACACCTTC | CAWSPLAYGYTF
. | . | TRBJ2-5 | TRBV7-3 | TGTGCCAGCAGCTTTTCCGGGCGTTCGGAGACCCAGTACTTC | CASSFSGRSETQYF
. | . | TRBJ1-4 | TRBV25-1 | TGTGCCAGCAGTGCTCTGGACACCCCCGAGGGGAAAGGACTGTTTTTT | CASSALDTPEGKGLFF
. | . | TRBJ1-2 | TRBV7-8 | TGTGCCAGCAGCTTCACGGGCAGTAACTATGGCTACACCTTC | CASSFTGSNYGYTF
few | TRBD1 | TRBJ1-1 | TRBV5-1 | TGCGCCAGCAGTTGGACAGGGAGAACTGAAGCTTTCTTT | CASSWTGRTEAFF
. | . | TRBJ2-1 | TRBV30 | TGTGCCTGGAAGGCGTCGTTTGATGAGCAGTTCTTC | CAWKASFDEQFF
. | . | TRBJ2-7 | TRBV5-4 | TGTGCCAGCAGCTTGCAGGGCCACGAGCAGTACTTC | CASSLQGHEQYF
few | . | TRBJ2-5 | TRBV5-1 | TGCGCCAGCAGCTGGGACCAAGAGACCCAGTACTTC | CASSWDQETQYF
once | . | TRBJ1-5 | TRBV30 | TGTGCCTGGAGTCCGTCAGGGAACCAGCCCCAGCATTTT | CAWSPSGNQPQHF
few | TRBD2 | TRBJ2-4 | TRBV5-1 | TGCGCCAGCAGCGCCGGGGGGGCGGAGGACATTCAGTACTTC | CASSAGGAEDIQYF
. | . | TRBJ2-3 | TRBV30 | TGTGCCTGGAGTACCCAAGGGGGCACAGATACGCAGTATTTT | CAWSTQGGTDTQYF